The 12 T cell receptor beta chains in this list originate from one sample, sequenced in a study of metastatic and nonmetastatic thyroid tumors. All patients were untreated before thyroid surgery. TCRdb re-called the PCR reads via MiXCR. The sample lists some 14,000 clones; 20% to 25% were seen once. Specimen: blood. The receptors stem from a female donor with papillary thyroid cancer or a benign thyroid nodule (not recorded which). Some clones in this sample may be carry-over from other donors' samples.

Comment on this clone: A junction boundary mismatches the germline segment, possibly from a read error. The rearrangement uses TRBV5-4 and TRBJ1-1, with D possibly TRBD1 on 5 matching bases. Germline V gene lookup returns CDR1 SGHNT and CDR2 YYREEE (reference sequence). This CDR3 contains 12 residues. CDR3 DNA: TGTGCCAGCAGGGGGGGGAACGCTGAAGCTTTCTTT. Protein sequence: CASRGGNAEAFF. Variable domain in full (rest from reference TRBV5-4 and TRBJ1-1): ETGVTQSPTHLIKTRGQQVTLRCSSQSGHNTVSWYQQALGQGPQFIFQYYREEENGRGNFPPRFSGLQFPNYSSELNVNALELDDSALYLCASRGGNAEAFFGQGTRLTVV.

The rearrangement uses TRBV20-1 and TRBJ2-7; tentatively, D is TRBD1 (6 bases). V lost 0 bases, J lost 3 bases, and 18 bases lay in between. The germline CDR1 and CDR2 sequences are DFQATT and SNEGSKA (reference sequence). The CDR3 length is 16 residues. CDR3 in amino acids: CSARDLTGWADYEQYF. The CDR3 DNA reads as TGCAGTGCTAGAGATCTAACAGGGTGGGCGGACTACGAGCAGTACTTC.

The chain joins TRBV10-3 to TRBJ2-1, with D unclear. Germline V gene sequence: CDR1 ENHRY, CDR2 SYGVKD. The CDR3 has 12 residues. The CDR3 loop is CAIWSLGNEQFF. CDR3 bases: TGTGCGATCTGGTCCCTCGGAAATGAGCAGTTCTTC.

Many counts were recorded for this clone. V usage is TRBV7-6 and J usage is TRBJ1-5; D gene ambiguous. V lost 7 bases and J 1 base, leaving 17 bases between the germline ends. The germline V gene has CDR1 SGHVS and CDR2 FNYEAQ. CDR3 size: 16 residues. The CDR3 nucleotides are TGTGCCAGCAACTTGCATCATCCTAGGAGCAATCAGCCCCAGCATTTT. This sequence encodes CASNLHHPRSNQPQHF. Combining the CDR3 with reference TRBV7-6 and TRBJ1-5 gives the whole variable domain GAGVSQSPRYKVTKRGQDVALRCDPISGHVSLYWYRQALGQGPEFLTYFNYEAQQDKSGLPNDRFSAERPEGSISTLTIQRTEQRDSAMYRCASNLHHPRSNQPQHFGDGTRLSIL.

In its sample, this clone was seen a few times. This sequence joins TRBV6-1 and TRBJ1-6; a weak D match, TRBD1 (6 bases). The germline gives CDR1 MNHNS, CDR2 SASEGT. This CDR3 has 14 residues. The V end lost 5 bases, the J end lost 8 bases, and 13 bases lay between the germline ends. This CDR3 is CASSTNRVHSPLHF. CDR3 nucleotides: TGTGCCAGCAGTACAAACAGGGTACATTCACCCCTCCACTTT.

This clone is medium-sized within its sample. The V and J genes are TRBV12-3 or TRBV12-4 and TRBJ1-1; D is uncertain. CDR3 size: 11 residues. V lost 6 bases and J 6 bases, leaving 8 bases between the germline ends. In nucleotides, the CDR3 is TGTGCCAGCAGCGCAAGGGCTGAAGCTTTCTTT. Its protein is CASSARAEAFF.

This clone is medium-sized by share. The gene calls are TRBV28 and TRBJ1-5; D is uncertain. CDR3 length: 14 amino acids. V lost 6 bases to trimming and J lost 7 bases, with 16 bases between them. Germline assignment: CDR1 MDHEN and CDR2 SYDVKM. CDR3: CASRNRVPGQPQHF. DNA of the CDR3: TGTGCCAGCAGGAACCGGGTCCCGGGACAGCCCCAGCATTTT.

The table lists this clone with many counts. This sequence joins TRBV4-1 and TRBJ1-1, with 8 bases aligning to TRBD1. Germline V CDR1 and CDR2: MGHRA, YSYEKL. V was pared by 2 bases and J by 11 bases, with 4 bases of the junction left unmatched. The CDR3 has 12 residues. The CDR3 sequence: CASSQPQGEAFF. DNA of the CDR3: TGCGCCAGCAGCCAACCACAGGGGGAGGCTTTCTTT.

A remark on this clone: A read error may account for a junction end that differs from germline. The chain uses TRBV20-1 and TRBJ1-1; D is ambiguous. Germline values: CDR1 DFQATT, CDR2 SNEGSKA (reference sequence). The CDR3 consists of 11 residues. CDR3 amino acids: CSARGGTEDFF. The CDR3 DNA is TGCAGTGCCCGCGGCGGCACTGAAGATTTCTTT.

The table lists this clone with a few counts. This sequence joins TRBV6-2 or TRBV6-3 and TRBJ2-7; D is perhaps TRBD1 (7 bases). CDR1 and CDR2 (germline): MNHEY, SVGEGT. The V end lost 0 bases, the J end lost 7 bases, and 13 bases lay between the germline ends. The CDR3 is 14 residues long. The CDR3 sequence: CASSYSEGAGEQYF. The CDR3 nucleotides are TGTGCCAGCAGTTACTCGGAGGGGGCGGGGGAGCAGTACTTC.

This clone occurred many times. The V gene is TRBV29-1, the J gene TRBJ2-4; D ambiguous. The germline V gene has CDR1 SQVTM and CDR2 ANQGSEA. V lost 4 bases and J lost 1, with 14 bases in between. The CDR3 is 15 amino acids. The CDR3 region is CSVVVGFGAKNIQYF. CDR3 DNA: TGCAGCGTTGTAGTCGGGTTTGGGGCCAAAAACATTCAGTACTTC.

As regards this clone: A read error is possible here, since a much larger clone lies one base away. The chain employs TRBV20-1 and TRBJ1-5; perhaps TRBD1 as D (5 bases). Germline CDR1 reads DFQATT; CDR2 reads SNEGSKA (reference sequence). The CDR3 extends over 13 amino acids. The CDR3 reads CSALRGANRPQHF. The CDR3 DNA sequence: TGCAGTGCTTTAAGGGGCGCCAATCGGCCCCAGCATTTT.